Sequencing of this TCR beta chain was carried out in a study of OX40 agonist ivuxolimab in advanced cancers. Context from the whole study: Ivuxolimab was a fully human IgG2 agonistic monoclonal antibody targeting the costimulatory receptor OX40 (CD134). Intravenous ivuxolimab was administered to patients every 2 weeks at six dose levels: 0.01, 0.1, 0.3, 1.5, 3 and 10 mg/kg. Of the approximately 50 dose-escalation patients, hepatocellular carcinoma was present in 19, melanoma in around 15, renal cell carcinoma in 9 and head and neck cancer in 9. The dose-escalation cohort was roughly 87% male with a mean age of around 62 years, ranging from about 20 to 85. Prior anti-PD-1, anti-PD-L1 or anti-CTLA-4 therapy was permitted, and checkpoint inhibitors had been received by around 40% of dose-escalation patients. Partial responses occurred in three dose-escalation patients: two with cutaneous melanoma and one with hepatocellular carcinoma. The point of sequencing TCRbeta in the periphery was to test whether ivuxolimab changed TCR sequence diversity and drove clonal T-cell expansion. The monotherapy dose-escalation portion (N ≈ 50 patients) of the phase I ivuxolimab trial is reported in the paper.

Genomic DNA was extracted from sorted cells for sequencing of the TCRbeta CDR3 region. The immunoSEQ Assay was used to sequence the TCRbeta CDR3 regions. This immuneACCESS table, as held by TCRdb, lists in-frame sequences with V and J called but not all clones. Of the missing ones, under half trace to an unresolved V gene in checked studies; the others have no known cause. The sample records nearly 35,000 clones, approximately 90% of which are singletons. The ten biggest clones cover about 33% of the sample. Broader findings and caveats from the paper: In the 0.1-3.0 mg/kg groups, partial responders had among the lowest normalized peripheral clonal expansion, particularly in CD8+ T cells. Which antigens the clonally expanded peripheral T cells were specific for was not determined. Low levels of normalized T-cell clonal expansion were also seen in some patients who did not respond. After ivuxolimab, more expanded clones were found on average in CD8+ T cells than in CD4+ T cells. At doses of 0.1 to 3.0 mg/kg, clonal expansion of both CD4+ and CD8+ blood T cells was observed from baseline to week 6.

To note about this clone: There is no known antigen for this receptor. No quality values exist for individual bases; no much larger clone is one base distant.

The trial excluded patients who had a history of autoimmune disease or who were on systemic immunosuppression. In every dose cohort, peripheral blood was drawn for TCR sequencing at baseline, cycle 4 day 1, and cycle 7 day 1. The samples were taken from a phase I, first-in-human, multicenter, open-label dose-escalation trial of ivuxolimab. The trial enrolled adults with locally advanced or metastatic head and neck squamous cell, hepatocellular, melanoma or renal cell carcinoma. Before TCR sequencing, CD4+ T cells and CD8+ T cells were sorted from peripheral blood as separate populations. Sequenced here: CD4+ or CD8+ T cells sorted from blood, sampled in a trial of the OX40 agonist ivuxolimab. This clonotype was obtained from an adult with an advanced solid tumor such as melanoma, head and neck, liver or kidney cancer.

Here the CDR3 is given as CASSLQGRGDQPQHF. The nucleotide sequence is TGTGCCAGCAGCCTCCAAGGCAGGGGGGATCAGCCCCAGCATTTT. This receptor chain uses TRBV9 and TRBJ1-5; 7 middle bases align to TRBD1. Based on the germline V gene, the CDR1 and CDR2 sequences are SGDLS and YYNGEE. Its CDR3 holds 15 amino acids, cysteine through phenylalanine. The CDR3 DNA has 45 bases and is translated from base 1. V is cut back by 4 bases and J by 5 bases, with 9 bases in the junction unmatched.